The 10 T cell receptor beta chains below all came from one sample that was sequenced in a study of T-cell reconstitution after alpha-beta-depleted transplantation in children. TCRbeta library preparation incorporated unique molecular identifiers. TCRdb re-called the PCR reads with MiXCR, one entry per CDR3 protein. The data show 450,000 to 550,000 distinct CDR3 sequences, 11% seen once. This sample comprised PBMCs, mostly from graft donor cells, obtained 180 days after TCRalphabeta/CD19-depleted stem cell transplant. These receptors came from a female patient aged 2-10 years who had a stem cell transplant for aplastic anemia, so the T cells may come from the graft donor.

The CDR3 DNA reads TGTGCCAGCAGTTACGTTCGTGAAGCTTTCTTT. It specifies CASSYVREAFF. The rearrangement links TRBV6-6 to TRBJ1-1; D gene ambiguous. The ends were cut back, 2 bases at V and 7 bases at J, with 5 bases in the middle. This CDR3 is 11 amino acids long. Germline values: CDR1 MNHNY, CDR2 SVGAGI (reference sequence).

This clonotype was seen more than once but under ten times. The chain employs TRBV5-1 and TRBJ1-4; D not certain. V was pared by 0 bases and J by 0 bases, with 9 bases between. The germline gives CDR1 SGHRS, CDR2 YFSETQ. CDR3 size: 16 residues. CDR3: CASSLAEYSTNEKLFF. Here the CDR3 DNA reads TGCGCCAGCAGCTTGGCCGAGTATTCAACTAATGAAAAACTGTTTTTT.

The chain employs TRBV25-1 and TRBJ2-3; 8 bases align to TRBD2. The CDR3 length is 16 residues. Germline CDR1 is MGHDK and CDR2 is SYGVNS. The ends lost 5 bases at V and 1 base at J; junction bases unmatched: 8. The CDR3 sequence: CASSPGYGRGTDTQYF. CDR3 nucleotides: TGTGCCAGCAGTCCCGGGTACGGGAGGGGCACAGATACGCAGTATTTT.

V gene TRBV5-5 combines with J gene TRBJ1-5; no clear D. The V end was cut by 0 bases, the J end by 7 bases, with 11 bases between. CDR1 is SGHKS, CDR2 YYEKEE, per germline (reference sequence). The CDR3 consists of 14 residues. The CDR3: CASSLVQVGQPQHF. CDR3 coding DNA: TGTGCCAGCAGCTTGGTTCAAGTTGGCCAGCCCCAGCATTTT.

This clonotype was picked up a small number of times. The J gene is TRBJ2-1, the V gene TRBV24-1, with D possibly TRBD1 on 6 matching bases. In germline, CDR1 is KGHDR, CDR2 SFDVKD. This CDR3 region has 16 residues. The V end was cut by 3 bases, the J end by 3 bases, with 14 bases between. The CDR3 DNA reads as TGTGCCACCAGTGATGACAGGCCCATTCTCTACAATGAGCAGTTCTTC. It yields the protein CATSDDRPILYNEQFF.

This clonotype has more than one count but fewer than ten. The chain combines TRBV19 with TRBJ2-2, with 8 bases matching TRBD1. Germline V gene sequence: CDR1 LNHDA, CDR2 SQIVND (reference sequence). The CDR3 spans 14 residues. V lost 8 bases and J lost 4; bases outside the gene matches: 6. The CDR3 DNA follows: TGTGCCAGTTACCCGACAGGGGTCACCGGGGAGCTGTTTTTT. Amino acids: CASYPTGVTGELFF.

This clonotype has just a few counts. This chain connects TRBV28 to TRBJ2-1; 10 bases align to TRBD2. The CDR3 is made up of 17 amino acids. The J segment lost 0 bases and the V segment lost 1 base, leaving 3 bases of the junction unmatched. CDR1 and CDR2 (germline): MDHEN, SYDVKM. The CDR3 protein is CASSLLGLASSYNEQFF. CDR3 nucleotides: TGTGCCAGCAGTTTATTGGGACTAGCGAGCTCCTACAATGAGCAGTTCTTC.

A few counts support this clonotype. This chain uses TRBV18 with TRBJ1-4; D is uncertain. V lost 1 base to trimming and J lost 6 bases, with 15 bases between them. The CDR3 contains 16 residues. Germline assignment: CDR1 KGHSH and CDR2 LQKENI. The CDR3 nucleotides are TGTGCCAGCTCACCACTCTTGAGGGCCGGGGATGAAAAACTGTTTTTT. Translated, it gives CASSPLLRAGDEKLFF.

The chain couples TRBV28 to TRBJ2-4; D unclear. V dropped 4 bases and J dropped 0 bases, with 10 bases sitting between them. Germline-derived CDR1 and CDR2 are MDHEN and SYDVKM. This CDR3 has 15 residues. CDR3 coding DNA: TGTGCCAGCAGTTCCCCCCCCAGAGCCAAAAACATTCAGTACTTC. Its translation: CASSSPPRAKNIQYF.

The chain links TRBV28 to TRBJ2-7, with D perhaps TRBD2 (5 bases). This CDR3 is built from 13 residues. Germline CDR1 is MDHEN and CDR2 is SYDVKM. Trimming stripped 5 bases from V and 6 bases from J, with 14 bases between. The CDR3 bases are TGTGCCAGCAGTCCGGGCCTAGCATCCGAGCAGTACTTC. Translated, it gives CASSPGLASEQYF.